This entry describes one T cell receptor (beta chain). Its antigen is undetermined. Reverse transcribing all isolated RNA meant expressed TCRB transcripts were sequenced. The table came from immunoSEQ multiplex PCR; TCRdb's copy has only in-frame clones and leaves some out. The sample gives approximately 240,000 clones, about a sixth of which show up once; about 0.08% is in the top ten. The entry originates in a study of beta chain features in type 1 diabetes. Study-level background: All of the samples together had approximately 99 million sorted cells examined. Notes on the study in general: Fewer junction insertions and more nucleotide deletions appeared in type 1 diabetes patients. In every one of the four CD4+ subsets, TCRB CDR3s were moderately but significantly shorter in Type 1 diabetes patients.

Sequenced material: naive CD4+ T cells from blood. The receptor was derived from a man aged 25 to 40 with type 1 diabetes.

The CDR3 nucleotides are TGTGCCAGCAGCTTGGACCCGGGACGGACTATCGCTGAAGCTTTCTTT. It translates to CASSLDPGRTIAEAFF. The chain recombines TRBV5-4 with TRBJ1-1, with D tentatively TRBD1 (5 bases). The CDR3 totals 16 residues. CDR1 SGHNT and CDR2 YYREEE come from the germline V gene (reference sequence). V was trimmed by 0 bases and J by 6 bases, leaving 18 bases between them.